These 7 T cell receptor beta chains were sequenced from one sample in a study of T-cell reconstitution after alpha-beta-depleted transplantation in children. A TCRbeta library incorporating unique molecular identifiers was prepared. TCRdb itself ran the PCR reads through MiXCR, one entry per CDR3 protein. The data contain approximately 350,000 distinct CDR3 sequences, around 15% of them singletons. The sequenced sample was PBMCs, mostly from graft donor cells, obtained 360 days after TCRalphabeta/CD19-depleted stem cell transplant. Receptors originate from a male patient aged 2-10 years who had a stem cell transplant for acute lymphoblastic leukemia, so the T cells may come from the graft donor.

The gene calls are TRBV9 and TRBJ2-1, with TRBD2 identical over 7 bases. The CDR3 contains 17 residues. V lost 0 bases to trimming and J lost 8 bases; unmatched junction nucleotides: 14. The germline gives CDR1 SGDLS, CDR2 YYNGEE. The CDR3 sequence: CASSVGPTSVSGYEQFF. CDR3 bases: TGTGCCAGCAGCGTAGGGCCTACTAGCGTAAGTGGCTATGAGCAGTTCTTC.

This chain joins TRBV12-5 and TRBJ2-5; D may be TRBD1 (6 bases). This CDR3 comprises 16 residues. Trimming cost V 7 bases and J 1 base, with 19 bases left between them. The germline V gene encodes CDR1 LGHNT and CDR2 FRNRAP. The CDR3 here is CASAVVVGTLQETQYF. The CDR3 DNA reads TGTGCTAGTGCCGTTGTCGTTGGGACACTCCAAGAGACCCAGTACTTC.

The chain recombines TRBV5-1 with TRBJ2-3, with a possible D match to TRBD2 (6 bases). The CDR3 is 15 amino acids. Germline V gene sequence: CDR1 SGHRS, CDR2 YFSETQ. Trimming stripped 6 bases from V and 0 bases from J, with 14 bases between. The CDR3 region has the DNA TGCGCCAGCAAAAACTACGGGACTAGCACAGATACGCAGTATTTT. This encodes CASKNYGTSTDTQYF.

The chain is built from TRBV12-3 or TRBV12-4 and TRBJ1-4, with D perhaps matching TRBD1 (5 bases). Trimming cost V 2 bases and J 6 bases, with 16 bases left between them. CDR3 length: 16 amino acids. The CDR3 here is CASSLIRTQGDEKLFF. The DNA for the CDR3 is TGTGCCAGCAGTTTAATAAGGACCCAGGGAGATGAAAAACTGTTTTTT.

This chain connects TRBV5-1 to TRBJ2-7; D not resolved. Germline V CDR1 and CDR2: SGHRS, YFSETQ. There are 15 residues in the CDR3. V was cut by 0 bases and J by 3 bases, with 13 bases left in between. CDR3 coding DNA: TGCGCCAGCAGCTTGGATGGGGAAGCACTCTACGAGCAGTACTTC. It specifies CASSLDGEALYEQYF. The variable domain in full, with the rest retrieved from reference TRBV5-1 and TRBJ2-7, is KAGVTQTPRYLIKTRGQQVTLSCSPISGHRSVSWYQQTPGQGLQFLFEYFSETQRNKGNFPGRFSGRQFSNSRSEMNVSTLELGDSALYLCASSLDGEALYEQYFGPGTRLTVT.

This clonotype was seen at least ten times. This sequence joins TRBV29-1 and TRBJ2-1; a weak D match, TRBD2 (5 bases). The CDR3 has 14 residues. The germline V gene has CDR1 SQVTM and CDR2 ANQGSEA. V shed 0 bases and J shed 4 bases, with 10 bases lying between them. CDR3 sequence: CSVEERARYNEQFF. The CDR3 DNA sequence: TGCAGCGTTGAAGAGAGGGCCCGGTACAATGAGCAGTTCTTC.

This clonotype was recorded a few times. The CDR3 loop is CASSSLAGSNTGELFF. DNA for the CDR3: TGTGCCAGCAGTTCCCTAGCGGGATCGAACACCGGGGAGCTGTTTTTT. This sequence joins TRBV6-5 and TRBJ2-2, with TRBD2 identical over 9 bases. Germline values: CDR1 MNHEY, CDR2 SVGAGI. With 4 bases clipped from V and 0 bases from J, the junction kept 3 bases outside the gene matches. The CDR3 loop spans 16 amino acids.